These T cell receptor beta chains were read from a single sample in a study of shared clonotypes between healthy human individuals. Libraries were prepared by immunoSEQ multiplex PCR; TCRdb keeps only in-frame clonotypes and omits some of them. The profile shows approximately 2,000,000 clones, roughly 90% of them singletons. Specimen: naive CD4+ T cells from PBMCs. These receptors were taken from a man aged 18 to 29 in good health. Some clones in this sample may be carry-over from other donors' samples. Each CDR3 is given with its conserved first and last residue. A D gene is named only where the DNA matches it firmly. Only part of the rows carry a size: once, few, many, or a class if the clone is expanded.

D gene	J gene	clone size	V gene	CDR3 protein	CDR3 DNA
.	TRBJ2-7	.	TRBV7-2	CASSQQGRGYEQYF	TGTGCCAGCAGTCAACAGGGCAGAGGATACGAGCAGTACTTC
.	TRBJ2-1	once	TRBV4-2	CASSQDISEQFF	TGTGCCAGCAGCCAAGATATCAGTGAGCAGTTCTTC
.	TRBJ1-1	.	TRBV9	CASSARGGFGTEAFF	TGTGCCAGCAGCGCGAGAGGGGGGTTCGGCACTGAAGCTTTCTTT
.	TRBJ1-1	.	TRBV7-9	CASSSLKENTEAFF	TGTGCCAGCAGCTCCCTCAAGGAGAACACTGAAGCTTTCTTT
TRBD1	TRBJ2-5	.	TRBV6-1	CASSPGTGGWETQYF	TGTGCCAGCTCCCCCGGGACAGGGGGCTGGGAGACCCAGTACTTC
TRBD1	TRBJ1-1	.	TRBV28	CASTVIDRGEAFF	TGTGCCAGCACCGTTATAGACAGGGGTGAAGCTTTCTTT
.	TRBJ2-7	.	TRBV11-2	CASSPGTGQTYEQYF	TGTGCCAGCAGCCCCGGGACCGGACAAACCTACGAGCAGTACTTC
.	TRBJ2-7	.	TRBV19	CANIRDRWLGGSGLASEQYF	TGTGCCAATATCCGGGACAGGTGGTTGGGTGGTTCTGGACTAGCATCAGAGCAGTACTTC
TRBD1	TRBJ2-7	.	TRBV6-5	CASIGTGSYEQYF	TGTGCCAGCATCGGGACAGGCTCCTACGAGCAGTACTTC
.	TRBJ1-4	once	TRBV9	CASSAGAANEKLFF	TGTGCCAGCAGCGCGGGAGCGGCTAATGAAAAACTGTTTTTT
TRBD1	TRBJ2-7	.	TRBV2	CASSEGQGAASYEQYF	TGTGCCAGCAGTGAGGGCCAGGGGGCGGCGTCCTACGAGCAGTACTTC
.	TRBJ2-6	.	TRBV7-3	CASSLSIGSGANVLTF	TGTGCCAGCAGCTTATCAATCGGCTCTGGGGCCAACGTCCTGACTTTC
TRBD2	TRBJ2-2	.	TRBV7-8	CASSSLAGKGNGELFF	TGTGCCAGCAGCTCCCTAGCGGGAAAGGGAAACGGGGAGCTGTTTTTT
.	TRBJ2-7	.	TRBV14	CASSQDMADEQYF	TGTGCCAGCAGCCAAGATATGGCAGACGAGCAGTACTTC
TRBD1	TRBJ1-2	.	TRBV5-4	CASSLPRDRGYGYTF	TGTGCCAGCAGCTTGCCCAGGGACAGGGGGTATGGCTACACCTTC
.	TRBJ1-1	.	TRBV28	CATTLRVSLNTEAFF	TGTGCCACGACCCTTAGGGTTTCCCTGAACACTGAAGCTTTCTTT
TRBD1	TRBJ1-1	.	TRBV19	CASRDREGSEAFF	TGTGCCAGCAGGGACAGGGAGGGCTCTGAAGCTTTCTTT
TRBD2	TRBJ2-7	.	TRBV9	CASSITSASYEQYF	TGTGCCAGCAGCATAACTAGCGCCTCCTACGAGCAGTACTTC
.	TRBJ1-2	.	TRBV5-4	CASSLAQADYGYTF	TGTGCCAGCAGCTTGGCCCAGGCGGACTATGGCTACACCTTC
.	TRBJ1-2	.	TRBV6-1	CASSEDSVGGYTF	TGTGCCAGCAGTGAAGACAGTGTCGGTGGCTACACCTTC
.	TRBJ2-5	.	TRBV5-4	CASSSDWGETQYF	TGTGCCAGCAGCTCCGATTGGGGGGAGACCCAGTACTTC
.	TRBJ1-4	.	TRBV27	CASSLRVEGLGFSEKLFF	TGTGCCAGCAGTTTACGTGTGGAGGGCCTGGGGTTTAGTGAAAAACTGTTTTTT
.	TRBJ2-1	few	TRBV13	CASSAERVSGNEQFF	TGTGCCAGCAGCGCCGAACGGGTCTCTGGCAATGAGCAGTTCTTC
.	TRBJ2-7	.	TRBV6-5	CASSMASGLYEQYF	TGTGCCAGCAGTATGGCGTCGGGCCTGTACGAGCAGTACTTC
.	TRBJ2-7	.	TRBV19	CASSIHTGRTYEQYF	TGTGCCAGTAGTATTCACACAGGGAGAACCTACGAGCAGTACTTC
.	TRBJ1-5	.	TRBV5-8	CASSLAPTLQPQHF	TGTGCCAGCAGCTTGGCCCCAACGCTTCAGCCCCAGCATTTT
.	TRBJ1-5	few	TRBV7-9	CASSHGWNQPQHF	TGTGCCAGCAGCCATGGGTGGAATCAGCCCCAGCATTTT
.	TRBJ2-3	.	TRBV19	CASSIQGFGGADTQYF	TGTGCCAGTAGTATCCAGGGTTTCGGGGGCGCAGATACGCAGTATTTT
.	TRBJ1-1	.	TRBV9	CASSVEGSPGTEAFF	TGTGCCAGCAGCGTAGAAGGGTCCCCGGGCACTGAAGCTTTCTTT
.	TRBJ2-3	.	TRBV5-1	CASSGGILTDTQYF	TGCGCCAGCTCGGGCGGTATTCTCACAGATACGCAGTATTTT
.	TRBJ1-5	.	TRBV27	CASSSHGSQPQHF	TGTGCCAGCAGTTCCCACGGGAGTCAGCCCCAGCATTTT
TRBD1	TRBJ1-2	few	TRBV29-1	CSVPTGLYGYTF	TGCAGCGTTCCGACAGGGCTTTATGGCTACACCTTC
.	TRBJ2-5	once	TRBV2	CASSRRQAQETQYF	TGTGCCAGCAGCCGCAGACAGGCCCAAGAGACCCAGTACTTC
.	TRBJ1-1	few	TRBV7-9	CASRILMNTEAFF	TGTGCCAGCAGGATTCTAATGAACACTGAAGCTTTCTTT
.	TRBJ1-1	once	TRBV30	CAWRGPGRTIEAFF	TGTGCCTGGAGGGGACCGGGACGAACTATTGAAGCTTTCTTT
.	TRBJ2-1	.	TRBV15	CATSRDSYNEQFF	TGTGCCACCAGCAGAGACAGTTACAATGAGCAGTTCTTC